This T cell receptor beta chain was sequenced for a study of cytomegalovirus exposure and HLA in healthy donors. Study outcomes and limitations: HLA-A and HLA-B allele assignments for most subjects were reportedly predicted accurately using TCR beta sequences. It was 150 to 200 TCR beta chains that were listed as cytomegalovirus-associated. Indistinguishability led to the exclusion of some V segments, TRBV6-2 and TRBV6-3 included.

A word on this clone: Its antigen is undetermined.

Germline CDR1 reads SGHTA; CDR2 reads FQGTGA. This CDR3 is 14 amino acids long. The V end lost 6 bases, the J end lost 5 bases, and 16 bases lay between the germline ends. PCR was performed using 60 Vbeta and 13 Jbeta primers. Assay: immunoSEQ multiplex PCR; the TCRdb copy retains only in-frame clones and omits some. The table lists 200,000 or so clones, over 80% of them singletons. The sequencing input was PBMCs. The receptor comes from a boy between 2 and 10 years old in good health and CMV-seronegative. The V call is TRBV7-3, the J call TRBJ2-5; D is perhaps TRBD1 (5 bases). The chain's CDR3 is CASSLNRGSETQYF. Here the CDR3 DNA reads TGTGCCAGCAGTCTAAATAGGGGTTCGGAGACCCAGTACTTC. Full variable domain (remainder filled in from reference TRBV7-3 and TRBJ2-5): GAGVSQTPSNKVTEKGKYVELRCDPISGHTALYWYRQSLGQGPEFLIYFQGTGAADDSGLPNDRFFAVRPEGSVSTLKIQRTERGDSAVYLCASSLNRGSETQYFGPGTRLLVL.